Listed here are 6 T cell receptor beta chains from one sample, sequenced in a study of T cell responses to AZD1222 COVID-19 vaccine. Profiling relied on immunoSEQ multiplex PCR, and the TCRdb table lists in-frame clones only, not all of them. Of 130,000 or so clones in the sample, around 94% were seen once. The sample consisted of peripheral blood, taken on day 0 of AZD1222 vaccination. The receptors here all came from an adult in good health.

V is TRBV5-1 and J is TRBJ2-7; 9 bases map to TRBD2. With 4 bases clipped from V and 3 bases from J, the junction kept 8 bases outside the gene matches. Germline V gene lookup returns CDR1 SGHRS and CDR2 YFSETQ. The CDR3 runs 15 residues. This chain's CDR3 is CASSPLSGGIYEQYF. The CDR3 DNA is TGCGCCAGCAGCCCTCTCAGCGGGGGGATCTACGAGCAGTACTTC.

This rearrangement joins TRBV27 to TRBJ1-3; 7 nucleotides line up with TRBD1. CDR3 length: 16 residues. The V gene's germline CDR1 is MNHEY and CDR2 SMNVEV (reference sequence). The trim removed 6 bases at V and 0 bases at J, leaving 8 bases unmatched. DNA of the CDR3: TGTGCCAGCAGGGGGACAGACACATACTCTGGAAACACCATATATTTT. It codes for CASRGTDTYSGNTIYF.

The chain uses TRBV6-5 and TRBJ1-6; D not resolved. V dropped 2 bases and J dropped 10 bases, with 15 bases sitting between them. This CDR3 is 15 amino acids long. CDR1 and CDR2 from the germline V gene are MNHEY and SVGAGI. CDR3 amino acids: CASSYVAGTGSPLHF. The CDR3 bases are TGTGCCAGCAGTTACGTCGCGGGAACCGGCTCACCCCTCCACTTT.

The chain couples TRBV28 to TRBJ2-2, with D uncertain. V was shortened by 6 bases and J by 3 bases, with 5 bases between the two germline ends. Germline CDR1 is MDHEN and CDR2 is SYDVKM. CDR3 length: 12 residues. The CDR3: CASRPDTGELFF. DNA of the CDR3: TGTGCCAGCAGGCCGGACACCGGGGAGCTGTTTTTT. Looking up the rest from reference TRBV28 and TRBJ2-2 gives the full variable domain: DVKVTQSSRYLVKRTGEKVFLECVQDMDHENMFWYRQDPGLGLRLIYFSYDVKMKEKGDIPEGYSVSREKKERFSLILESASTNQTSMYLCASRPDTGELFFGEGSRLTVL.

The chain combines TRBV30 with TRBJ1-2; D might be TRBD1 (5 bases). Trimming removed 3 bases from V and 1 base from J, with 12 bases in between. The germline V gene encodes CDR1 GTSNPN and CDR2 SVGIG (reference sequence). The length of the CDR3 is 14 residues. The chain's CDR3 is CAWRSGTNNYGYTF. CDR3 DNA sequence: TGTGCCTGGAGGTCCGGGACCAATAACTATGGCTACACCTTC.

The rearrangement joins TRBV19 to TRBJ2-1, with 8 nucleotides matching TRBD2. The CDR3 length is 16 residues. Looked up from germline, CDR1 is LNHDA and CDR2 is SQIVND (reference sequence). V was clipped by 7 bases and J by 1 base; unmatched bases: 9. As DNA, the CDR3 is TGTGCCAGTACCACTAAAGCGGGAGTGTCCTACAATGAGCAGTTCTTC. Translation gives CASTTKAGVSYNEQFF.